This T cell receptor beta chain was sequenced in a study of T cell responses to AZD1222 COVID-19 vaccine. Study context: Second-dose intervals of approximately 4 or approximately 12 weeks were pooled. General study results and limits: In the spike-specific TCR repertoire, nearly half reportedly target unmutated variant regions. Spike as a whole was targeted by vaccine-associated CD4 TCRs, dominant at 160-218 and 743-854. Repertoire sampling was restricted to post-peak T cell response timepoints.

Sequencing was performed with immunoSEQ multiplex PCR; in TCRdb, only in-frame clones are kept and a portion is missing. The data hold 90,000 to 120,000 clones, with 89% observed a single time. Germline V CDR1 and CDR2: SGHRS, YFSETQ. The CDR3 is made up of 13 amino acids. Deletions cut 0 bases from V and 2 bases from J, with 6 bases between. Regarding this clone: Its antigen is undetermined. This sample includes further DNA sequences coding for the same CDR3.

This specimen was peripheral blood, taken on day 0 of AZD1222 vaccination. V and J are TRBV5-1 and TRBJ2-7; unclear D gene. This TCR derives from an adult in good health. In nucleotides, the CDR3 is TGCGCCAGCAGCTTGGACAACCCCTACGAGCAGTACTTC. This codes for CASSLDNPYEQYF.